What follows is one T cell receptor (beta chain) and its context. This entry comes from a study of chemoradiotherapy in HPV16-positive cancers. Repeated repertoire sampling spanned the course of chemoradiotherapy. Assay: immunoSEQ multiplex PCR; the TCRdb copy retains only in-frame clones and omits some. The sample includes roughly 13,000 clones, about four fifths of them seen just once. The CDR3 is 16 residues long. V was pared by 6 bases and J by 1 base, with 16 bases between. Germline V CDR1 and CDR2: MNHEY, SMNVEV (reference sequence). This material was obtained from a patient who underwent chemoradiotherapy. The chain recombines TRBV27 with TRBJ1-5; D is unclear. The TCR was taken from a human donor with HPV-associated anogenital cancer. As DNA, the CDR3 is TGTGCCAGCAGGGCGGGTTCGGGATTAAGCAATCAGCCCCAGCATTTT. Translated, it gives CASRAGSGLSNQPQHF.